This TCR beta chain emerged from a study of T cell responses to AZD1222 COVID-19 vaccine. Some clones are missing from TCRdb's copy, which holds only in-frame ones; the method was immunoSEQ multiplex PCR. The sample records 180,000 or so clones, about 90% being singletons. The V gene's germline CDR1 is MNHEY and CDR2 SVGAGI. Germline trimming cut 8 bases from V and 1 base from J; bases unmatched to any gene: 3. The length of the CDR3 is 14 residues. The sequencing used peripheral blood, collected 28 days after the second AZD1222 dose. This receptor was obtained from an adult who received the AZD1222 COVID-19 vaccine. The rearrangement links TRBV6-5 to TRBJ1-3; 9 nucleotides agree with TRBD1. The DNA of the CDR3 is TGTGCCAGCGGAGGGACAGGGTCTGGAAACACCATATATTTT. Its translation: CASGGTGSGNTIYF.